This T cell receptor beta chain was recorded in a study of blood T cell repertoires in COVID-19. Assay used: immunoSEQ multiplex PCR; TCRdb lists only in-frame clones, some missing. Among about 190,000 clones listed, around 90% were seen once. This clone came up a few times. The CDR3 spans 15 residues. Germline loops: CDR1 SGHDN, CDR2 FVKESK. V was clipped by 0 bases and J by 4 bases; unmatched bases: 4. This TCR was recovered from a man between 40 and 49 years old with active or convalescent COVID-19. The V and J genes are TRBV14 and TRBJ1-2; TRBD1 matches at 8 bases. Sequencing was carried out using peripheral blood. CDR3 sequence: CASSQEGQAFYGYTF. CDR3 nucleotide sequence: TGTGCCAGCAGCCAAGAGGGACAGGCCTTCTATGGCTACACCTTC.